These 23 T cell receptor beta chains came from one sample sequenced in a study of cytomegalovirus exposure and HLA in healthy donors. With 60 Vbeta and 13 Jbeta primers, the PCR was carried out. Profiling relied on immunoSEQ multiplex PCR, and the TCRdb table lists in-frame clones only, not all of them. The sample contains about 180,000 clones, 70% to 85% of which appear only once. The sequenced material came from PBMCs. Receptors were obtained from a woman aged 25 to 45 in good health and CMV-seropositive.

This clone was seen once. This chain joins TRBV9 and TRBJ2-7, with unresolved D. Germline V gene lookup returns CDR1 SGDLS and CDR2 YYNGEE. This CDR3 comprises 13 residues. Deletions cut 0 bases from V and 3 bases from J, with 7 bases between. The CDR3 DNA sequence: TGTGCCAGCAGCGTAGATGGAGACTACGAGCAGTACTTC. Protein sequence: CASSVDGDYEQYF.

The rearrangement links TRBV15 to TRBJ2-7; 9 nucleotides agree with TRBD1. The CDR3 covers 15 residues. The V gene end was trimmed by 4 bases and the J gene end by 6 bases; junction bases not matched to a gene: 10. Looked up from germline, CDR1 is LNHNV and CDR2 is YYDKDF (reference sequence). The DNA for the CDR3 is TGTGCCACCAGCAATGGTGAGACAGGGGGAAGCGAGCAGTACTTC. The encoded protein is CATSNGETGGSEQYF.

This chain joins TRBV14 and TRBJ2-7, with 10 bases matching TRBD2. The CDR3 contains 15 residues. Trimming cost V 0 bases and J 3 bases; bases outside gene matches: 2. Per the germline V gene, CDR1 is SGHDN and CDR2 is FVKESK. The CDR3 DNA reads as TGTGCCAGCAGCCAAGAAGCGGGAGGGTTCTACGAGCAGTACTTC. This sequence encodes CASSQEAGGFYEQYF.

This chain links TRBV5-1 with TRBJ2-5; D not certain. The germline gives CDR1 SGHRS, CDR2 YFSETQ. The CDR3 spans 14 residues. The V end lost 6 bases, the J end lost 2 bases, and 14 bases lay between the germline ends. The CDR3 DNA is TGCGCCAGCACCATTGAGGTAGTTCAAGAGACCCAGTACTTC. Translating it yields CASTIEVVQETQYF.

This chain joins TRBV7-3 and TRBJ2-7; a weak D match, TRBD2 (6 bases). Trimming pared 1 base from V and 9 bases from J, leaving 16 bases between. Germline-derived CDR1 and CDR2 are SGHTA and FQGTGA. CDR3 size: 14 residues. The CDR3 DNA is TGTGCCAGCAGCTTAAGGGACTCTACTGGGAGGCAGTACTTC. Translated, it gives CASSLRDSTGRQYF.

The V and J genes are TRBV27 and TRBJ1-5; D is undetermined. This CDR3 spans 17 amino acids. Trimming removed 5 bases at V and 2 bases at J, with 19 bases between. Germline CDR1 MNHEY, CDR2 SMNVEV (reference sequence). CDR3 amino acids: CASSRLTGSAGNQPQHF. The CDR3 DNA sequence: TGTGCCAGCAGTCGTTTGACGGGATCAGCCGGCAATCAGCCCCAGCATTTT.

In DNA form, the CDR3 reads TGTGCCAGCCACAGCCGTGACGATGAGCAGTTCTTC. This codes for CASHSRDDEQFF. V and J are TRBV6-1 and TRBJ2-1, with no clear D. Trimming pared 8 bases from V and 8 bases from J, leaving 13 bases between. The CDR3 extends over 12 amino acids. The V gene's germline CDR1 is MNHNS and CDR2 SASEGT.

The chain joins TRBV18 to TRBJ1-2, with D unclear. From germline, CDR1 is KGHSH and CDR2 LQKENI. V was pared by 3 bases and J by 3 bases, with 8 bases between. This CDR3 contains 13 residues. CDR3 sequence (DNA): TGTGCCAGCTCACCTGAACAAGACTATGGCTACACCTTC. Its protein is CASSPEQDYGYTF.

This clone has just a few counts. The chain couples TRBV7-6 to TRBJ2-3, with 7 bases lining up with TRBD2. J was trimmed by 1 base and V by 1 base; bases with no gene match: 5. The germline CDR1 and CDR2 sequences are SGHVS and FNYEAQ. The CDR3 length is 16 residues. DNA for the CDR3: TGTGCCAGCAGCTTAGGCCGGGAGGCCCGCACAGATACGCAGTATTTT. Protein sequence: CASSLGREARTDTQYF.

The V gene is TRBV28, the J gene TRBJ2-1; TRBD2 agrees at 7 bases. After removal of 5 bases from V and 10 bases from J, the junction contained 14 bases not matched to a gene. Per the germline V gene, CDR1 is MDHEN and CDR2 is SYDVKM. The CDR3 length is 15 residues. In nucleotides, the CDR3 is TGTGCCAGCAGTCCTGGAGGCGGGAGCGCTTGGGAGCAGTTCTTC. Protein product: CASSPGGGSAWEQFF.

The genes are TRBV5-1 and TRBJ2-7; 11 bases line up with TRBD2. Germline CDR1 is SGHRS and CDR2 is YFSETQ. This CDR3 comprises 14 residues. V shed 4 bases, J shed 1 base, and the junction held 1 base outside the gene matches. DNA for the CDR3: TGCGCCAGCAGCCTAGCGGGGGGTTCCTACGAGCAGTACTTC. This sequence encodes CASSLAGGSYEQYF.

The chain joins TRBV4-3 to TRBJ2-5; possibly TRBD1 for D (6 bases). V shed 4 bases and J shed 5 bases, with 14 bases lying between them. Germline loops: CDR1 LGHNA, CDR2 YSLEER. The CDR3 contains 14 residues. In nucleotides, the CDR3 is TGCGCCAGCAGCCTTTCCTGGGGGCTGGAGACCCAGTACTTC. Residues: CASSLSWGLETQYF.

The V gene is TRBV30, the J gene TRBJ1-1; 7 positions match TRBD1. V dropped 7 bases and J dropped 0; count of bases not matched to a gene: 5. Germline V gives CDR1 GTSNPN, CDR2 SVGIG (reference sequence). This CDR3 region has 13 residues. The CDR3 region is CAFDRALNTEAFF. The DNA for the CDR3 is TGTGCCTTTGACAGGGCCTTGAACACTGAAGCTTTCTTT.

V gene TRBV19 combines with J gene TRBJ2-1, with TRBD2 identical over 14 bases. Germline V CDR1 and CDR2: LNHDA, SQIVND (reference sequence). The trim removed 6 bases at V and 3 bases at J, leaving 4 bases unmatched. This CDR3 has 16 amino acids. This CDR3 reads CASRMGLAGVYNEQFF. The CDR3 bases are TGTGCCAGTAGAATGGGACTAGCGGGAGTCTACAATGAGCAGTTCTTC.

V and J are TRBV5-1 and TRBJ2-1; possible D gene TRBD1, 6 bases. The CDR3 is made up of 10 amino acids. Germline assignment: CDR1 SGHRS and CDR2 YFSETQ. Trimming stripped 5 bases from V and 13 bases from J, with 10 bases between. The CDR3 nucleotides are TGCGCCAGCAGACCGGGACATCAGTTCTTC. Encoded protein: CASRPGHQFF.

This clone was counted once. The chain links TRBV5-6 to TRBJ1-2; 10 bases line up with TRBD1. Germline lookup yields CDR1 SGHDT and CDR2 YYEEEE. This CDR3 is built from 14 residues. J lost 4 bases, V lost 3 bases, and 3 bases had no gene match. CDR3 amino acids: CASSWGTGAYGYTF. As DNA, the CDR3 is TGTGCCAGCAGCTGGGGGACAGGGGCCTATGGCTACACCTTC.

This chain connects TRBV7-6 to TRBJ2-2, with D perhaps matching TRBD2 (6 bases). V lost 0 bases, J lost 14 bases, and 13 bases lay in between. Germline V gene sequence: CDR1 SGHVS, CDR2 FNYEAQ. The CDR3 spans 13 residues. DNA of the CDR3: TGTGCCAGCAGCTTAGCGCGATGGGACTCACTGTTTTTT. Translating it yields CASSLARWDSLFF.

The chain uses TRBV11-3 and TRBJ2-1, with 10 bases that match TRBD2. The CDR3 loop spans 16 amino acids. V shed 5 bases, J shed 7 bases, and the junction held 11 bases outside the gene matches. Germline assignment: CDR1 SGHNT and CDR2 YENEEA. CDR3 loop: CASSASRAGGPNEQFF. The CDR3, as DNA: TGTGCCAGCAGCGCTTCCCGAGCGGGAGGGCCTAATGAGCAGTTCTTC. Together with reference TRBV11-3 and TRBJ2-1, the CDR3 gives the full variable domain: EAGVVQSPRYKIIEKKQPVAFWCNPISGHNTLYWYLQNLGQGPELLIRYENEEAVDDSQLPKDRFSAERLKGVDSTLKIQPAELGDSAVYLCASSASRAGGPNEQFFGPGTRLTVL.

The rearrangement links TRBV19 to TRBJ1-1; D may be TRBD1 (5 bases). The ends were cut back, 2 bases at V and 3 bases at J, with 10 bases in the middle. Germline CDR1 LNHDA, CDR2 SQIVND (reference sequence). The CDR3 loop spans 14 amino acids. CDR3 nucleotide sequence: TGTGCCAGTAGTATACAGGGAGGGCACACTGAAGCTTTCTTT. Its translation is CASSIQGGHTEAFF. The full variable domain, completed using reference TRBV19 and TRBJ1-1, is DGGITQSPKYLFRKEGQNVTLSCEQNLNHDAMYWYRQDPGQGLRLIYYSQIVNDFQKGDIAEGYSVSREKKESFPLTVTSAQKNPTAFYLCASSIQGGHTEAFFGQGTRLTVV.

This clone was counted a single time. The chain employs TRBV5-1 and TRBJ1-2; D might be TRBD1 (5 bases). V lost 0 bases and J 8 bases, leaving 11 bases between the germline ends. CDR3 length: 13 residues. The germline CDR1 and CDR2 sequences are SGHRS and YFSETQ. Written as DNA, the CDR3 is TGCGCCAGCAGCTTGGAGACAGTGGGAGGCTACACCTTC. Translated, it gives CASSLETVGGYTF.

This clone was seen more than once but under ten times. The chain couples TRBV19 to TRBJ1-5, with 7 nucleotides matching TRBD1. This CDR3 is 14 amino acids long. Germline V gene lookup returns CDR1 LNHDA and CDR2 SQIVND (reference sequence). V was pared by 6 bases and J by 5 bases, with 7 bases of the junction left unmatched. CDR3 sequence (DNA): TGTGCCAGTAGCAGCCGAGGGGGCTATCAGCCCCAGCATTTT. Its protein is CASSSRGGYQPQHF.

DNA for the CDR3: TGTGCCAGCAGCTTCGGTAGCGGGGCATCCTACGAGCAGTACTTC. Protein sequence: CASSFGSGASYEQYF. This chain connects TRBV7-9 to TRBJ2-7; 8 bases agree with TRBD2. From germline, CDR1 is SEHNR and CDR2 FQNEAQ (reference sequence). This CDR3 is built from 15 residues. After removal of 3 bases from V and 1 base from J, the junction contained 5 bases not matched to a gene.

This CDR3 is CASSLADSRQYEQYF. DNA of the CDR3: TGTGCCAGCAGCTTAGCGGACAGCCGGCAATACGAGCAGTACTTC. V and J are TRBV11-1 and TRBJ2-7; D perhaps matches TRBD1 (6 bases). The CDR3 has 15 residues. Per germline, CDR1 SGHAT and CDR2 FQDESV (reference sequence). Trimming took 0 bases from V and 4 from J, leaving 13 bases between them.